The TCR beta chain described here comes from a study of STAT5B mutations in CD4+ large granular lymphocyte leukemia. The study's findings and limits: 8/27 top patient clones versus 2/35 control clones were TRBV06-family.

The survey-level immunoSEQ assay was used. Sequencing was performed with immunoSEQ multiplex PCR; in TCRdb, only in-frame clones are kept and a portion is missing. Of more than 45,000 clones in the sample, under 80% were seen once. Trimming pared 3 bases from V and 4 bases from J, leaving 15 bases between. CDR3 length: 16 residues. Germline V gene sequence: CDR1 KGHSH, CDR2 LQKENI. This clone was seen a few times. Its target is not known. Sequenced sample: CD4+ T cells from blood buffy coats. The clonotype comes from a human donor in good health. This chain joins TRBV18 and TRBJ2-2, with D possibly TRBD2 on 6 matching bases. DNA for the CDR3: TGTGCCAGCTCACCTGCAGCTAGCGATAGCACCGGGGAGCTGTTTTTT. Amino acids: CASSPAASDSTGELFF. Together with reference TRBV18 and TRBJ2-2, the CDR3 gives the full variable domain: NAGVMQNPRHLVRRRGQEARLRCSPMKGHSHVYWYRQLPEEGLKFMVYLQKENIIDESGMPKERFSAEFPKEGPSILRIQQVVRGDSAAYFCASSPAASDSTGELFFGEGSRLTVL.